This TCR beta chain was identified in a study of T-cell reconstitution after alpha-beta-depleted transplantation in children. Overall study results and limits: About two months after transplant, alpha-beta T cells reportedly came from several hundred expanded graft clones. Hyperexpanded clones declined; after one year, newly produced T cells mostly supplied diversity. Several patients had high TCRbeta diversity at day 60; it came from surviving recipient T cells and thymic progenitors.

This clonotype has a count of ten or more. Antigen: not known. Unique molecular identifiers were incorporated when the TCRbeta library was constructed. Using its own MiXCR run on the PCR reads, TCRdb lists one record per CDR3 protein. The data show 490,000 or so distinct CDR3 sequences, with more than 9% seen just once and around 2% held by the top ten. V was clipped by 3 bases and J by 0 bases, with 8 bases between them. The CDR3 consists of 14 residues. CDR1 is SGDLS, CDR2 YYNGEE, per germline. The chain joins TRBV9 to TRBJ2-3; D may be TRBD1 (5 bases). The clonotype comes from a child aged 2-9 years with inherited bone marrow failure, due to receive a stem cell transplant. This specimen was PBMCs, taken before TCRalphabeta/CD19-depleted stem cell transplant. CDR3 in DNA: TGTGCCAGCAGCGCGGCAGGGAGCACAGATACGCAGTATTTT. Encoded protein: CASSAAGSTDTQYF.